This passage covers 13 T cell receptor beta chains from one sample sequenced in a study of blood T cells in healthy people across ages. Through a sample-barcoded 5' primer and a J-beta primer mix, a second PCR was run for 7 to 11 cycles. TCRdb ran MiXCR on the 5' RACE reads and lists one entry per CDR3 protein. This table holds 800,000 to 950,000 distinct CDR3 sequences, almost 30% found once. These data were also filed under a second study, of T cells of mothers and their children.

The sample consisted of blood. These receptors came from a woman between 35 and 50 years old in good health.

CDR3 bases: TGTGCCAGCAGCCAGGAAGACAGGGGTCCCCGCACCTTC. It specifies CASSQEDRGPRTF. The rearrangement joins TRBV14 to TRBJ1-2; 8 bases fit TRBD1. V lost 3 bases to trimming and J lost 13 bases; unmatched junction nucleotides: 10. The CDR3 spans 13 residues. From germline, CDR1 is SGHDN and CDR2 FVKESK.

This clonotype appeared many times. V gene TRBV9 combines with J gene TRBJ2-5; TRBD2 is a possible D gene (6 bases). Germline CDR1 reads SGDLS; CDR2 reads YYNGEE. CDR3 length: 15 residues. With 2 bases removed from V and 1 base from J, the gap between germline ends came to 12 bases. The CDR3 DNA follows: TGTGCCAGCAGCGTTATGAGCGGGTTCCAAGAGACCCAGTACTTC. Residues: CASSVMSGFQETQYF.

V usage is TRBV12-3 or TRBV12-4 and J usage is TRBJ1-3; possibly TRBD1 for D (6 bases). There are 15 residues in the CDR3. Trimming cost V 6 bases and J 0 bases, with 12 bases left between them. CDR3 residues: CASRQQGISGNTIYF. In DNA, the CDR3 is TGTGCCAGCAGACAGCAGGGGATCTCTGGAAACACCATATATTTT.

This clonotype was counted ten times or more. The genes are TRBV6-5 and TRBJ1-6; TRBD1 matches 7 bases. CDR1 and CDR2 from the germline V gene are MNHEY and SVGAGI. This CDR3 has 16 amino acids. V lost 6 bases, J lost 4 bases, and 9 bases stayed unmatched. The CDR3 region has the DNA TGTGCCAGCAGCCGCGACAGGGAGGTATATAATTCACCCCTCCACTTT. It codes for CASSRDREVYNSPLHF.

This clonotype was counted once. The chain employs TRBV20-1 and TRBJ2-3, with a possible D match to TRBD2 (6 bases). The germline V gene encodes CDR1 DFQATT and CDR2 SNEGSKA (reference sequence). The CDR3 is made up of 15 amino acids. Trimming shortened V by 0 bases and J by 2 bases, and 12 bases separated the two germline ends. The CDR3 DNA is TGCAGTGCTAGAGATATGGGGGAGGCCACAGATACGCAGTATTTT. This encodes CSARDMGEATDTQYF.

About this clonotype: This may arise from a read error, as a much more abundant clone is one base away. The chain is built from TRBV10-3 and TRBJ2-1; D assignment may be TRBD1 or TRBD2 (5 bases each). Germline V CDR1 and CDR2: ENHRY, SYGVKD. The CDR3 is 16 residues long. CDR3 bases: TGTGCCATCAGTGAGTCGAAACCAGGGAGAGACAATAAGCAGTTCTTC. This translates into CAISESKPGRDNKQFF.

V gene TRBV6-2 or TRBV6-3 combines with J gene TRBJ2-1; 11 bases are shared with TRBD2. Per the germline V gene, CDR1 is MNHEY and CDR2 is SVGEGT. Losses at the gene ends were 8 bases for V and 5 bases for J; bases not matched to a gene: 11. This CDR3 is built from 16 residues. CDR3 loop: CASRPTGTSGDNEQFF. The CDR3 DNA reads as TGTGCCAGCCGACCAACCGGGACTAGCGGCGACAATGAGCAGTTCTTC.

This clonotype was seen a handful of times. The chain joins TRBV4-3 to TRBJ2-7; TRBD2 matches 8 bases. CDR3 size: 16 residues. The trim removed 0 bases at V and 2 bases at J, leaving 6 bases unmatched. Germline loops: CDR1 LGHNA, CDR2 YSLEER. The CDR3 sequence: CASSQDRGGLTYEQYF. CDR3 sequence (DNA): TGCGCCAGCAGCCAAGATCGGGGGGGGCTAACCTACGAGCAGTACTTC.

This clonotype was counted only a few times. The V and J genes are TRBV4-1 and TRBJ2-1, with a possible D match to TRBD1 (6 bases). The V gene's germline CDR1 is MGHRA and CDR2 YSYEKL. The ends were cut back, 2 bases at V and 3 bases at J, with 11 bases in the middle. CDR3 size: 15 residues. The CDR3 nucleotides read TGCGCCAGCAGCCAACCCGACAGGCGCTACAATGAGCAGTTCTTC. Protein product: CASSQPDRRYNEQFF.

This clonotype showed up just a few times. The chain links TRBV27 to TRBJ2-3; possible D gene TRBD1, 6 bases. The CDR3 is 16 residues long. V lost 4 bases and J lost 4, with 18 bases in between. Germline V gene data show CDR1 as MNHEY and CDR2 as SMNVEV (reference sequence). For the CDR3, the DNA is TGTGCCAGCAGTTCCCTAACAGGGTATCGCTCAGATACGCAGTATTTT. As protein: CASSSLTGYRSDTQYF.

This clonotype was seen a handful of times. The rearrangement links TRBV27 to TRBJ2-3; 8 bases fit TRBD1. There are 16 residues in the CDR3. Trimming cost V 2 bases and J 1 base; bases outside gene matches: 5. Per germline, CDR1 MNHEY and CDR2 SMNVEV (reference sequence). CDR3 protein: CASSLVVTGGTDTQYF. The CDR3 DNA follows: TGTGCCAGCAGTTTAGTAGTGACAGGGGGCACAGATACGCAGTATTTT.

This rearrangement joins TRBV5-1 to TRBJ1-1; 8 bases are shared with TRBD1. Germline V gives CDR1 SGHRS, CDR2 YFSETQ. Germline trimming cut 4 bases from V and 0 bases from J; bases unmatched to any gene: 2. This CDR3 has 14 amino acids. The DNA for the CDR3 is TGCGCCAGCAGCATGACAGGGGTGAACACTGAAGCTTTCTTT. Amino acid sequence: CASSMTGVNTEAFF.

The chain has TRBV20-1 and TRBJ1-1, with 9 positions matching TRBD1. Trimming cost V 1 base and J 3 bases; bases outside gene matches: 6. The CDR3 consists of 15 residues. CDR1 is DFQATT and CDR2 is SNEGSKA in the germline V gene (reference sequence). The CDR3 sequence: CSARVRGQGYTEAFF. The CDR3 DNA reads as TGCAGTGCTAGAGTCCGAGGACAGGGGTACACTGAAGCTTTCTTT.